This TCR beta chain derives from a study of CDR3 diversity in severe acne (dated by TCRdb to the late 2010s). As encoded in the germline V gene, CDR1 is SGHTA while CDR2 is FQGTGA. A distance of 12 bases separates the germline ends of V and J, which lose 5 bases and 7 bases respectively. Including the terminal cysteine and phenylalanine, the CDR3 comprises 14 residues. Only the CDR3 DNA stays, 42 bases, in frame from base 1. To prepare the library, PCR was applied. Instrument on record: Illumina HiSeq 2000. TCRdb reanalyzed the raw reads on its own, using fastp at Q25 for trimming and MiXCR for clone calling, and kept in-frame beta chains. Every CDR3 protein is listed once, alongside the most common genes and DNA of its rows. The table for this sample lists 65,000 to 95,000 distinct CDR3 sequences; about 54% of them were counted only once. The top ten clones comprise around an eighth of the sample.

As a fraction of the sample, this clonotype is medium-sized (0.01 to 0.1%). Its cognate antigen has yet to be identified. No base quality values were provided; no much bigger clone lies one nucleotide off. The chain links TRBV7-3 with TRBJ1-6; tentative D gene TRBD1, with 6 bases matching. Sequencing was done on a sample of blood. This TCR derives from a male donor in good health, without acne. The nucleotide sequence reads TGTGCCAGCAGCGAACGGGACACCAATTCACCCCTCCACTTT. It encodes CASSERDTNSPLHF.